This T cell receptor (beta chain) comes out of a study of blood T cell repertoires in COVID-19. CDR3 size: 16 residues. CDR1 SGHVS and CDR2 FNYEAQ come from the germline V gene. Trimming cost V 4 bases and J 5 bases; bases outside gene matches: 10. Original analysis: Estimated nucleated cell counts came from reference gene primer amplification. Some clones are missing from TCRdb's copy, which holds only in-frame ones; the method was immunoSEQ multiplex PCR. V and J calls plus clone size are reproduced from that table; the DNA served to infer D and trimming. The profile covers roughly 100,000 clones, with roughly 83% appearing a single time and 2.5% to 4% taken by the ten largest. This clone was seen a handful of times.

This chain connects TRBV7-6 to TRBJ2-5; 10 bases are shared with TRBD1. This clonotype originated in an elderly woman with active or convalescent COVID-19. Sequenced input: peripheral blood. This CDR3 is CASSYGTGAGGETQYF. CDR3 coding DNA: TGTGCCAGCAGCTATGGGACAGGGGCCGGGGGGGAGACCCAGTACTTC.